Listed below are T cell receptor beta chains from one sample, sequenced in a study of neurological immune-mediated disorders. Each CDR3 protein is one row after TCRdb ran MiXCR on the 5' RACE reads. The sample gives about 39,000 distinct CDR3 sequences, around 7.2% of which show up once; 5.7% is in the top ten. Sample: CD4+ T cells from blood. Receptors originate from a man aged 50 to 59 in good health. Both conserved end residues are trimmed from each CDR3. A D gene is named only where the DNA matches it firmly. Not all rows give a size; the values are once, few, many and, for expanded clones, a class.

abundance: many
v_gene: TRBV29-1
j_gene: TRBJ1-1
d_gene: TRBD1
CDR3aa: SVANPGGRTEAF

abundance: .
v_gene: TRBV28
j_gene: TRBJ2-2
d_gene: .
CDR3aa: ASSPAGWELF

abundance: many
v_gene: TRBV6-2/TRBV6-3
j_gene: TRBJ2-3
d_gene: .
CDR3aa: ASSYSTGSTDTQY

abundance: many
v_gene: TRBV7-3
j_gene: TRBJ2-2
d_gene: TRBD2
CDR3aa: ASSRIGPFSGRAVTGELF

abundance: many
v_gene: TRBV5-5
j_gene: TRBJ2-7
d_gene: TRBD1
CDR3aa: ASSTGTGIYEQY

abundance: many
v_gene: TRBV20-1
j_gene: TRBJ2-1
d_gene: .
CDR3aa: SARGEGNEQF

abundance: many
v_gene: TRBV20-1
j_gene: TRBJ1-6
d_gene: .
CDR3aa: SARDGRDGYSSYNSPLH

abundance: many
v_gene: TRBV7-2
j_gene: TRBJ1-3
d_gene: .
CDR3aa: ASSPGRTGNTIY

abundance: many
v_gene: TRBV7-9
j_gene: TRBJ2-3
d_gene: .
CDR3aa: ASSLRRARLTDTQY

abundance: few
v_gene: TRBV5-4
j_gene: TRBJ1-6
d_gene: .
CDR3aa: ASSLTGRDNSPLH

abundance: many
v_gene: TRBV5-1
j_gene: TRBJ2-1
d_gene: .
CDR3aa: ASSPSSSYNEQF

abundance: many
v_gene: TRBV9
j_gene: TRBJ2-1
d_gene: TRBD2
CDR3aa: ADGTPGPPTSGEF

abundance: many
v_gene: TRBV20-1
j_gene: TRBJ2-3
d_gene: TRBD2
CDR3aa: SARDLFLASGRTDTQY

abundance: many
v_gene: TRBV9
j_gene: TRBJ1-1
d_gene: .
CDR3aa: ASRAGPNTEAF

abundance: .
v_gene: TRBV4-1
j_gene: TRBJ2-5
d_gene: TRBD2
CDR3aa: ASSQDLVAGGRETQY

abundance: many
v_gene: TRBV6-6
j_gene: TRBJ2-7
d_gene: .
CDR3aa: ASSKGDFYEQY

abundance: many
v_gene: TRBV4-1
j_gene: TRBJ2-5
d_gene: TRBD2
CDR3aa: ASSPGLAGGRETQY

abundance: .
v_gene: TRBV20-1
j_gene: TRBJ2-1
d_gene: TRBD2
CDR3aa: SARGTSGYNEQF

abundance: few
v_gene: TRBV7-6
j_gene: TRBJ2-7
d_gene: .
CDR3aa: ASSDQTGYEQY

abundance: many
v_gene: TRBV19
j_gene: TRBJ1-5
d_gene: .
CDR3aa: ASSSGHDLSNQPQH

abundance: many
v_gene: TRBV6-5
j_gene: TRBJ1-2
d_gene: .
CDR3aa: ASSYSNPPPVYGYT

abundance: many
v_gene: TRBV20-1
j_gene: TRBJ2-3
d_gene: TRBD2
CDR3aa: SARLAGADTQY

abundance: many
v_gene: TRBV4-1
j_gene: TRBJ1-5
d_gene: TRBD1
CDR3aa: ASSQTPGTAQEPQH

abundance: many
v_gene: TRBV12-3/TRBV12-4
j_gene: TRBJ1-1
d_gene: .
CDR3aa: ASRSLGGDTEAF

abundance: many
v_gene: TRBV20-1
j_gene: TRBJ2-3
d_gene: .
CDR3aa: SARDMDSLTDTQY

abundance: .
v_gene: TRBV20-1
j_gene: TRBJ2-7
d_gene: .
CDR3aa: SAKCSDFGHSSYEQY

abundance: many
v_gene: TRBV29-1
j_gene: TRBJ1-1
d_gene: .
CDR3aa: SVAGGLRLEAF

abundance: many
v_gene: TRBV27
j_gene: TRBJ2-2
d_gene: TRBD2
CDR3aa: ASSPLSSGRDTGELF

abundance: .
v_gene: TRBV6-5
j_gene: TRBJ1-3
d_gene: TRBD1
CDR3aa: ASRRQGTGNTIY

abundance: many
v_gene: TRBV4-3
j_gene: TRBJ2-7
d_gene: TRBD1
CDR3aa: ASSQGDRGLYEQY

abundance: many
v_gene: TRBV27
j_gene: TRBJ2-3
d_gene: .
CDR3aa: ASRLDRGLVADTQY

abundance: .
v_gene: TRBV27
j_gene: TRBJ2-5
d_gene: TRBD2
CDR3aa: ATRGLAGVLQETQY

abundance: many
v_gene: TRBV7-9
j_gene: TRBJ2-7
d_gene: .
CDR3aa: ASSLSGVFSYEQY

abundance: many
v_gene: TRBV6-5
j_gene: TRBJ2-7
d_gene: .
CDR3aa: ASSRAGSSYEQY

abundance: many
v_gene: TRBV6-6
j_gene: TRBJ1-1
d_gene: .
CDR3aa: ASRTQNLNTEAF

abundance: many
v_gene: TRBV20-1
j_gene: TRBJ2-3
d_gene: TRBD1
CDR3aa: SAIHRDRGQNTQY